This T cell receptor (beta chain) was documented in a study of blood T cells in healthy people across ages. Combining a sample-barcoded 5' primer with a J-beta primer mix, a second PCR ran for roughly 6 to 12 cycles. All cDNA molecules were each tagged by a template-switch adaptor with 12 random nucleotides. TCRdb processed the 5' RACE reads anew with MiXCR; each CDR3 protein has one entry. The data contain 850,000 to 1,300,000 distinct CDR3 sequences, 35% to 55% of them seen just once; the ten biggest clones take up under 20%. The count of this clonotype is one. V was cut by 7 bases and J by 6 bases, with 12 bases left in between. This CDR3 region has 13 residues. Germline CDR1 and CDR2: MGHDK and SYGVNS. Staff drew about 10 milliliters of peripheral blood from each donor. RNA extraction gave at least 5.5 micrograms of total RNA per sample.

The clonotype was recovered from a woman in her sixties or seventies in good health. This chain uses TRBV25-1 with TRBJ2-2; the D gene could be TRBD1 or TRBD2 (6 bases each). Sequencing was performed on blood. CDR3 residues: CASTGGGAGELFF. DNA for the CDR3: TGTGCCAGCACCGGAGGGGGAGCCGGGGAGCTGTTTTTT.